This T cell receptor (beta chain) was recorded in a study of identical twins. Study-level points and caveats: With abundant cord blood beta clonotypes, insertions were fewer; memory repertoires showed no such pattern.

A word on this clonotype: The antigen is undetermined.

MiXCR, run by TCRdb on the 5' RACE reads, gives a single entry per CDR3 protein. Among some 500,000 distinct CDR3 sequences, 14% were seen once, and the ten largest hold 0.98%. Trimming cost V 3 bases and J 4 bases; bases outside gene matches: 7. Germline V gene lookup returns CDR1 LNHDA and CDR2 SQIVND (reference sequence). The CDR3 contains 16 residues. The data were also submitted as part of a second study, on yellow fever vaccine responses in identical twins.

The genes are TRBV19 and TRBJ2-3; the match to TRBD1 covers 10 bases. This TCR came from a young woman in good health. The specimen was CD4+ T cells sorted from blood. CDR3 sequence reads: CASSMAGQGIPDTQYF. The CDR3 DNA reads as TGTGCCAGTAGTATGGCGGGACAGGGGATACCAGATACGCAGTATTTT.